The 5 T cell receptor beta chains presented below share a single source sample, sequenced in a study of blood T cell repertoires in COVID-19. Sequencing was performed with immunoSEQ multiplex PCR; in TCRdb, only in-frame clones are kept and a portion is missing. This table holds some 180,000 clones, 83% found once. The source material was peripheral blood. These receptor sequences come from a woman aged 80 or over with acute or convalescent COVID-19.

The V gene is TRBV29-1, the J gene TRBJ1-2; tentative D call: TRBD1 (5 bases). Germline assignment: CDR1 SQVTM and CDR2 ANQGSEA. With 6 bases removed from V and 0 bases from J, the gap between germline ends came to 11 bases. The CDR3 covers 13 residues. CDR3 coding DNA: TGCAGCGTGGGACTTCCAGCTAACTATGGCTACACCTTC. Translated: CSVGLPANYGYTF.

The chain combines TRBV28 with TRBJ1-4; perhaps TRBD1 as D (6 bases). The germline V gene encodes CDR1 MDHEN and CDR2 SYDVKM. The CDR3 is 14 residues long. V lost 5 bases to trimming and J lost 8 bases, with 15 bases between them. In DNA form, the CDR3 reads TGTGCCAGCAGTCGGGACATGGCCCGGGAAAAACTGTTTTTT. Translated: CASSRDMAREKLFF.

This sequence joins TRBV19 and TRBJ1-2; no definite D call. Trimming removed 3 bases at V and 3 bases at J, with 2 bases between. The germline V gene encodes CDR1 LNHDA and CDR2 SQIVND (reference sequence). There are 11 residues in the CDR3. The chain's CDR3 is CASSIDYGYTF. The CDR3 DNA follows: TGTGCCAGTAGTATCGACTATGGCTACACCTTC.

The rearrangement links TRBV10-2 to TRBJ2-7, with 8 bases matching TRBD1. In germline, CDR1 is WSHSY, CDR2 SAAADI. The CDR3 length is 15 residues. Trimming took 6 bases from V and 3 from J; bases not matched to a gene: 10. The DNA of the CDR3 is TGCGCCAGCAGGGACGGACAGGGTCGAAACTACGAGCAGTACTTC. This translates into CASRDGQGRNYEQYF.

The genes are TRBV19 and TRBJ1-1, with 11 bases fitting TRBD1. In germline, CDR1 is LNHDA, CDR2 SQIVND (reference sequence). V shed 4 bases and J 3 bases; nucleotides not matched to a gene: 10. CDR3 length: 17 residues. CDR3 residues: CASSTLGQGEGDTEAFF. DNA of the CDR3: TGTGCCAGTAGTACCCTGGGACAGGGGGAGGGAGACACTGAAGCTTTCTTT.